This entry concerns a single T cell receptor beta chain. Data came from immunoSEQ multiplex PCR; TCRdb stores just in-frame clones and leaves some out. The profile shows about 820,000 clones, roughly 92% of them singletons. The data originate from a study of shared clonotypes between healthy human individuals. The CDR3 totals 11 residues. Germline values: CDR1 MDHEN, CDR2 SYDVKM. Trimming left V 11 bases short and J 7 bases short, with 12 bases between. Terminally differentiated effector memory CD45RA+ cells were left out of the naive CD8 fraction, which was CD45RO-negative and positively selected for CCR7.

The sequenced sample was naive CD8+ T cells sorted from blood. The chain employs TRBV28 and TRBJ2-1, with no clear D. The receptor was derived from a man aged 30 to 39 in good health. CDR3 DNA: TGTGCCCGGTGTGGTGCGAATGAGCAGTTCTTC. Translating it yields CARCGANEQFF.